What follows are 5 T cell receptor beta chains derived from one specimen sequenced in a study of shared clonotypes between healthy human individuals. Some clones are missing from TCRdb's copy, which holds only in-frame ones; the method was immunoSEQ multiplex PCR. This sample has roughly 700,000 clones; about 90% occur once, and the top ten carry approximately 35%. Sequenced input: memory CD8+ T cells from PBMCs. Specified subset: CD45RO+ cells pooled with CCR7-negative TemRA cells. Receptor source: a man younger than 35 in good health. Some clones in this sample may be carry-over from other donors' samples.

CDR3 sequence reads: CASSPENSYEQYF. The CDR3 bases are TGTGCCAGCAGCCCTGAGAATTCCTACGAGCAGTACTTC. The chain carries TRBV7-8 and TRBJ2-7; no firm D call. Trimming left V 5 bases short and J 1 base short, with 9 bases between. This CDR3 region has 13 residues. Germline V gives CDR1 SGHVS, CDR2 FQNEAQ.

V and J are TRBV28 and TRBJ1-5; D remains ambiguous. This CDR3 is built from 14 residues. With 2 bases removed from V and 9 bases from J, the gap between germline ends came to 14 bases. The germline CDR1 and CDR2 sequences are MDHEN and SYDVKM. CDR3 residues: CASSLRGRGRPQHF. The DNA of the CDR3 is TGTGCCAGCAGTTTACGTGGCCGGGGTAGGCCCCAGCATTTT.

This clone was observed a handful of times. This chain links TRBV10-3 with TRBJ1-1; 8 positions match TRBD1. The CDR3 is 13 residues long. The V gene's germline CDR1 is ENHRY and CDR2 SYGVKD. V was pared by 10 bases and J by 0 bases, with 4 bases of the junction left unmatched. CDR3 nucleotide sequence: TGTGCCACCGAGGACAGGGTGAACACTGAAGCTTTCTTT. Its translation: CATEDRVNTEAFF.

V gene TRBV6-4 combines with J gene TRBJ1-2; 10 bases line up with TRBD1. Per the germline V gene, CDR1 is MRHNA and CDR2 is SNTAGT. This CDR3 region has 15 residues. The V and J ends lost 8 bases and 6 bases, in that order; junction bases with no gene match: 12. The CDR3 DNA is TGTGCCAGCTCCCTCGGGACAGGGGCGAAGAATGGCTACACCTTC. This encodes CASSLGTGAKNGYTF.

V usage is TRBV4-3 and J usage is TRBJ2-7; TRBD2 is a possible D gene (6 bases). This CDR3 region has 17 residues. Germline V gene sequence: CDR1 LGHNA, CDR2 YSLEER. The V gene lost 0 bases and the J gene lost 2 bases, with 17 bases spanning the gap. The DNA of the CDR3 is TGCGCCAGCAGCCAAGATTCATCCGGGACTTTAGCCTACGAGCAGTACTTC. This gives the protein CASSQDSSGTLAYEQYF.